The clone carrying this T cell receptor beta chain was picked up many times. Antigen unknown. The sample is drawn from a study of Graves' ophthalmopathy and Graves' hyperthyroidism. Study findings and constraints: The model forecast ophthalmopathy progression, reaching under 71% sensitivity and 72% to 80% specificity.

The authors used Ficoll-Paque density gradient centrifugation to separate PBMCs. The input was more than 8 ml of fresh peripheral blood. CDR3 length equals 12 residues. Germline CDR1 is SEHNR and CDR2 is FQNEAQ (reference sequence). The ends were cut back, 5 bases at V and 2 bases at J, with 7 bases in the middle. The TCR beta CDR3 regions underwent amplification from RNA transcripts. RT-PCR was first run with HTBI primers, then multiplex PCR in a second round. Via MiXCR, TCRdb re-called the multiplex PCR reads, giving one row per CDR3 protein. Seen here are 600,000 to 650,000 distinct CDR3 sequences, over 20% observed once, and the top ten hold around 6.9%.

Material: peripheral blood. The clonotype originates from a young woman with stable Graves' hyperthyroidism. Some clones in this sample may be carry-over from other donors' samples. This sequence joins TRBV7-9 and TRBJ2-7; D is unresolved. CDR3 sequence: CASSTEAYEQYF. The CDR3 region has the DNA TGTGCCAGCAGCACAGAGGCCTACGAGCAGTACTTC.